A single sample gave rise to the 10 T cell receptor beta chains below, sequenced in a study of shared clonotypes between healthy human individuals. Sequenced by immunoSEQ multiplex PCR; TCRdb stores in-frame clones only, minus some. Of some 2 million clones listed, 90% to 95% are singletons. Sequencing used naive CD4+ T cells sorted from blood. The sample's subset: CD45RA+ positively selected. These receptors were taken from a man aged 18 to 35 in good health.

V is TRBV6-1 and J is TRBJ1-2; 11 bases map to TRBD1. CDR1 and CDR2 from the germline V gene are MNHNS and SASEGT. After removal of 2 bases from V and 6 bases from J, the junction contained 2 bases not matched to a gene. This CDR3 has 14 residues. The chain's CDR3 is CASSERTGGDGYTF. In DNA form, the CDR3 reads TGTGCCAGCAGTGAAAGGACAGGGGGCGATGGCTACACCTTC.

V is TRBV5-1 and J is TRBJ2-3; tentative D call: TRBD2 (6 bases). From germline, CDR1 is SGHRS and CDR2 YFSETQ. V gave up 0 bases and J gave up 2 bases, with 10 bases separating them. The CDR3 loop spans 15 amino acids. CDR3 loop: CASSLVGLSTDTQYF. CDR3 bases: TGCGCCAGCAGCTTGGTGGGACTCTCCACAGATACGCAGTATTTT.

For this clone: This specimen includes other DNA sequences encoding the same CDR3. The chain combines TRBV5-6 with TRBJ2-7; the match to TRBD1 covers 9 bases. Germline V CDR1 and CDR2: SGHDT, YYEEEE. The length of the CDR3 is 14 residues. V was pared by 4 bases and J by 3 bases, with 5 bases of the junction left unmatched. As DNA, the CDR3 is TGTGCCAGCAGCCTGGGACAGGGACGCTACGAGCAGTACTTC. This encodes CASSLGQGRYEQYF.

V and J are TRBV5-1 and TRBJ2-7, with TRBD2 identical over 9 bases. The CDR3 extends over 16 amino acids. CDR1 and CDR2 from the germline V gene are SGHRS and YFSETQ. V lost 2 bases and J lost 0; bases outside the gene matches: 6. CDR3 nucleotide sequence: TGCGCCAGCAGCTTCCGCCCTAGCGGGAACTCCTACGAGCAGTACTTC. This encodes CASSFRPSGNSYEQYF. The full variable domain, in which reference TRBV5-1 and TRBJ2-7 provide the parts outside the CDR3, is KAGVTQTPRYLIKTRGQQVTLSCSPISGHRSVSWYQQTPGQGLQFLFEYFSETQRNKGNFPGRFSGRQFSNSRSEMNVSTLELGDSALYLCASSFRPSGNSYEQYFGPGTRLTVT.

The J gene is TRBJ2-2, the V gene TRBV2; D possibly corresponds to TRBD2 (5 bases). V was shortened by 4 bases and J by 2 bases, with 8 bases between the two germline ends. The germline V gene encodes CDR1 SNHLY and CDR2 FYNNEI. This CDR3 spans 14 amino acids. CDR3 nucleotide sequence: TGTGCCAGCAGTGGCGGGTTCAACACCGGGGAGCTGTTTTTT. Protein: CASSGGFNTGELFF.

The V gene is TRBV10-1, the J gene TRBJ2-7; D is ambiguous. V shed 0 bases and J shed 5 bases, with 8 bases lying between them. Germline CDR1 WNHNN, CDR2 SYGVQD (reference sequence). The CDR3 loop spans 13 amino acids. The CDR3 here is CASSESKGNEQYF. The CDR3 region has the DNA TGCGCCAGCAGTGAGTCGAAGGGCAACGAGCAGTACTTC.

The CDR3 nucleotides read TGTGCCAGCAGGGGACTGAGTTCTACAGACTCTAACTATGGCTACACCTTC. This sequence encodes CASRGLSSTDSNYGYTF. The chain combines TRBV28 with TRBJ1-2, with D perhaps TRBD1 (5 bases). Trimming shortened V by 6 bases and J by 0 bases, and 20 bases separated the two germline ends. The CDR3 length is 17 residues. Germline V lookup: CDR1 MDHEN, CDR2 SYDVKM.

V and J are TRBV6-6 and TRBJ1-3; perhaps TRBD1 as D (5 bases). Trimming took 5 bases from V and 0 from J, leaving 11 bases between them. This CDR3 region has 15 residues. From germline, CDR1 is MNHNY and CDR2 SVGAGI (reference sequence). CDR3 residues: CASSADTLSGNTIYF. The CDR3 nucleotides are TGTGCCAGCAGTGCGGACACTCTCTCTGGAAACACCATATATTTT.

This sequence joins TRBV4-1 and TRBJ1-4, with D tentatively TRBD1 (6 bases). The CDR3 totals 15 residues. Per the germline V gene, CDR1 is MGHRA and CDR2 is YSYEKL. V lost 4 bases and J 1 base, leaving 10 bases between the germline ends. The CDR3 DNA reads TGCGCCAGCAGCCCAAACAGGGTAACTAATGAAAAACTGTTTTTT. Translated, it gives CASSPNRVTNEKLFF.

The CDR3 spells CASSRLAGGYDTQYF. The CDR3 DNA reads as TGTGCCAGCAGTCGACTAGCGGGAGGTTACGATACGCAGTATTTT. The genes are TRBV6-5 and TRBJ2-3; 13 bases agree with TRBD2. Germline CDR1 reads MNHEY; CDR2 reads SVGAGI. This CDR3 is built from 15 residues. V shed 5 bases, J shed 6 bases, and the junction held 5 bases outside the gene matches.